Reported below is one T cell receptor (beta chain). This clonotype was seen more than once but under ten times. The antigen it binds to is not known. Nothing much larger sits one base from this clone, and base qualities are not available. PBMCs were isolated by Ficoll-Paque density gradient centrifugation. Sequenced on an Illumina NovaSeq 6000. cDNA libraries for TCRalpha and TCRbeta were prepared by 5'RACE using constant-segment primers, with sample barcodes and unique molecular identifiers added. Trizol reagent was used to extract RNA from every sample. Libraries were amplified in two PCR steps, with a second sample barcode and Illumina TruSeq adapters added in the second step. The libraries were sequenced on an Illumina NovaSeq using 2 x 150 bp paired-end reads. The source study handled its data this way. With migec v1.2.7, reads were demultiplexed and then collapsed into UMI-guided consensus sequences. Using mixcr v2.1.11, the UMI consensuses were aligned to TRA and TRB V and J templates and assembled into clonotypes. A clonotype was counted as expanded or contracted only if both edgeR and NoisET called the change significant, with noise models trained on biological replicates. For edgeR calls, the thresholds were a false discovery rate-adjusted p below 0.01 and a log2 fold-change of 1. As an exploratory analysis of dynamics, PCA with hierarchical clustering was applied to max-normalized trajectories of the 1000 most abundant clonotypes. Each responding clone was given a CD4 or CD8 phenotype based on the CD4+ and CD8+ repertoires, which had been sequenced separately. Through fastp at Q25 and MiXCR, TCRdb rebuilt clones from the public reads, retaining in-frame beta chains. A single entry per CDR3 protein holds the most common genes and DNA from its merged rows. None of the V and J calls come from the authors' own analysis; TCRdb made them. This sample lists 550,000 to 700,000 distinct CDR3 sequences; around 16% were detected once. Together, the top ten hold about 7.4% of the sample.

This sample stems from a study of T-cell memory formation after mild COVID-19 (dated by TCRdb to about 2021). Looking at the study overall: TCR sequence clusters from the two donors were largely donor specific. In a couple of donors, T-cell clones that expanded and contracted after mild COVID-19 were tracked by sequencing TCRalpha and TCRbeta repertoires over time. Two young, previously healthy adult volunteers, one female and one male, were included in the cohort. Results the study describes overall, beyond this receptor: Contracting CD4+ clones turned up mainly in the CM and EM memory subsets, whereas EMRA was where CD8+ clones were enriched. SARS-CoV-2 specificity of the second-wave clones peaking on day 37 was not confirmed. The study covered only two mild cases, and larger cohorts including severe cases with pre-infection samples were considered necessary. Some responding clones were found in pre-infection memory, which suggests that pre-existing cross-reactive memory T cells took part in the SARS-CoV-2 response. Clones contracting from day 15 to 85 had balanced CD4/CD8 phenotypes, while a second wave expanding from day 15 to 37 was biased towards CD4+.

Including cysteine and phenylalanine, the CDR3 has 13 amino acids. Just CDR3 DNA is preserved here, 39 bases in frame from base 1. Based on the germline V gene (reference sequence), the CDR1 and CDR2 sequences are DFQATT and SNEGSKA. V gives up 6 bases and J gives up 2 bases, and the segment between their germline ends measures 12 bases. This clonotype was obtained from an adult woman who had mild COVID-19 (a few samples of this study predate the infection). The sample titles of this study are shuffled in the database, so cell type and time point are left out; the donor was told from shared clones. The chain links TRBV20-1 with TRBJ2-3, with TRBD2 perhaps the D gene, on 6 matching bases. Source material: PBMCs or a T cell subset sorted from them (not recorded which). The CDR3 has the sequence CSASAGFTDTQYF. The DNA sequence reads TGCAGTGCGAGCGCGGGATTCACAGATACGCAGTATTTT.